One and the same sample provided the 27 T cell receptor beta chains below, sequenced in a study of OX40 agonist ivuxolimab in advanced cancers. The repertoire was sequenced with immunoSEQ multiplex PCR; TCRdb's copy has only in-frame clones and lacks some. The table shows 25,000 to 35,000 clones, with approximately 81% occurring only once. Sequenced here: CD4+ or CD8+ T cells sorted from blood, sampled in a trial of the OX40 agonist ivuxolimab. The receptor source for this set is an adult with an advanced solid tumor such as melanoma, head and neck, liver or kidney cancer.

This chain connects TRBV7-8 to TRBJ2-6; D gene uncertain. V lost 3 bases to trimming and J lost 2 bases, with 2 bases between them. The germline CDR1 and CDR2 sequences are SGHVS and FQNEAQ. CDR3 length: 13 residues. The CDR3 region has the DNA TGTGCCAGCAGCTTCGCTGGGGCCAACGTCCTGACTTTC. It is translated as CASSFAGANVLTF.

This chain uses TRBV5-6 with TRBJ2-3; tentatively, D is TRBD1 or TRBD2 (6 bases each). This CDR3 is 15 amino acids long. V was trimmed by 6 bases and J by 6 bases, leaving 20 bases between them. Germline V CDR1 and CDR2: SGHDT, YYEEEE. The CDR3 nucleotides read TGTGCCAGCACCATCAGAGGGGGGAAAGGGGATACGCAGTATTTT. Its protein is CASTIRGGKGDTQYF.

V gene TRBV6-1 combines with J gene TRBJ2-7, with D possibly being TRBD1 or TRBD2 (5 bases each). Trimming took 8 bases from V and 2 from J, leaving 16 bases between them. Germline loops: CDR1 MNHNS, CDR2 SASEGT. The CDR3 sequence is 14 residues long. CDR3 residues: CASLGTELTYEQYF. CDR3 sequence (DNA): TGTGCCAGCTTGGGGACGGAACTTACCTACGAGCAGTACTTC.

This chain connects TRBV4-1 to TRBJ2-5, with 10 bases aligning to TRBD1. Near its end, the DNA agrees better with TRBJ2-7, so the J call may be wrong. CDR3 length: 15 amino acids. Germline CDR1 MGHRA, CDR2 YSYEKL. CDR3: CASSLSGTGENEQYF. CDR3 in DNA: TGCGCCAGCAGCCTGTCCGGGACAGGGGAAAACGAGCAGTACTTC.

As DNA, the CDR3 is TGTGCCAGCAGCGTAAAGGGGACCGATCAGCCCCAGCATTTT. This codes for CASSVKGTDQPQHF. The V call is TRBV9, the J call TRBJ1-5; TRBD1 is a possible D gene (5 bases). Trimming pared 1 base from V and 5 bases from J, leaving 10 bases between. CDR3 size: 14 residues. Looked up from germline, CDR1 is SGDLS and CDR2 is YYNGEE.

The chain combines TRBV5-6 with TRBJ2-7, with TRBD1 matching over 8 bases. CDR1 and CDR2 from the germline V gene are SGHDT and YYEEEE. There are 14 residues in the CDR3. The V segment lost 0 bases and the J segment 6 bases; nucleotides outside the gene matches: 5. Here the CDR3 DNA reads TGTGCCAGCAGCTTGGGGACAGGGAATAGCGAGCAGTACTTC. This codes for CASSLGTGNSEQYF.

The chain carries TRBV6-1 and TRBJ1-1; weak D call: TRBD1 (6 bases). CDR1 and CDR2 (germline): MNHNS, SASEGT. The CDR3 consists of 17 residues. Deletions cut 0 bases from V and 0 bases from J, with 14 bases between. CDR3 sequence: CASSEAWPGAVNTEAFF. The CDR3 nucleotides read TGTGCCAGCAGTGAAGCTTGGCCAGGGGCTGTGAACACTGAAGCTTTCTTT.

This rearrangement joins TRBV6-5 to TRBJ1-4; the D gene is possibly TRBD1 (5 bases). V was cut by 0 bases and J by 8 bases, with 13 bases left in between. The CDR3 spans 15 residues. The germline V gene encodes CDR1 MNHEY and CDR2 SVGAGI. Here the CDR3 reads CASSYSLGGEEKLFF. The CDR3 DNA is TGTGCCAGCAGTTACTCGTTGGGGGGTGAGGAAAAACTGTTTTTT.

In this sample, this clone turned up a few times. The identical CDR3 is also encoded by other nucleotide sequences in the sample. The gene calls are TRBV19 and TRBJ1-1; D is unresolved. The CDR3 loop spans 13 amino acids. V was trimmed by 3 bases and J by 1 base, leaving 6 bases between them. Germline loops: CDR1 LNHDA, CDR2 SQIVND (reference sequence). For the CDR3, the DNA is TGTGCCAGTAGTATCCCCGGGAACACTGAAGCTTTCTTT. This translates into CASSIPGNTEAFF.

The chain recombines TRBV4-1 with TRBJ2-2; 8 positions agree with TRBD1. CDR1 is MGHRA and CDR2 is YSYEKL in the germline V gene. This CDR3 has 18 amino acids. Unmatched junction bases numbered 9, after V lost 0 bases and J lost 3 bases. CDR3 nucleotides: TGCGCCAGCAGCCAAGATCAGGGGGCGAATTTTTACACCGGGGAGCTGTTTTTT. It codes for CASSQDQGANFYTGELFF.

The chain couples TRBV9 to TRBJ2-2; D is uncertain. Trimming removed 3 bases at V and 1 base at J, with 1 base between. Germline loops: CDR1 SGDLS, CDR2 YYNGEE. CDR3 length equals 12 residues. Written as DNA, the CDR3 is TGTGCCAGCAGCGAGAACACCGGGGAGCTGTTTTTT. Translated, it gives CASSENTGELFF.

The chain combines TRBV5-1 with TRBJ2-7; 10 nucleotides agree with TRBD1. Unmatched junction bases numbered 5, after V lost 4 bases and J lost 4 bases. The CDR3 spans 14 residues. Germline CDR1 is SGHRS and CDR2 is YFSETQ. CDR3 sequence reads: CASSPGQGPYEQYF. CDR3 DNA: TGCGCCAGCAGCCCGGGACAGGGGCCTTACGAGCAGTACTTC.

The chain carries TRBV5-1 and TRBJ2-5, with TRBD1 as a possible D gene (5 bases). Germline CDR1 is SGHRS and CDR2 is YFSETQ. Trimming stripped 2 bases from V and 2 bases from J, with 10 bases between. The CDR3 has 14 amino acids. CDR3 loop: CASSLSGLQETQYF. As DNA, the CDR3 is TGCGCCAGCAGCTTATCAGGGCTTCAAGAGACCCAGTACTTC.

The table lists this clone with a few counts. This chain joins TRBV30 and TRBJ1-5; the D is unclear. V gave up 1 base and J gave up 6 bases, with 13 bases separating them. This CDR3 region has 14 residues. From germline, CDR1 is GTSNPN and CDR2 SVGIG (reference sequence). DNA of the CDR3: TGTGCCTGGAGTGGCCAGGTGCTCCTTCAGCCCCAGCATTTT. This encodes CAWSGQVLLQPQHF.

This rearrangement joins TRBV5-6 to TRBJ1-2, with no clear D. The CDR3 totals 14 residues. Germline CDR1 reads SGHDT; CDR2 reads YYEEEE. V was pared by 4 bases and J by 0 bases, with 10 bases between. The CDR3 coding sequence is TGTGCCAGCAGCCCCCCAATGGCTAACTATGGCTACACCTTC. It translates to CASSPPMANYGYTF. The complete variable domain, with remaining parts taken from reference TRBV5-6 and TRBJ1-2, reads DAGVTQSPTHLIKTRGQQVTLRCSPKSGHDTVSWYQQALGQGPQFIFQYYEEEERQRGNFPDRFSGHQFPNYSSELNVNALLLGDSALYLCASSPPMANYGYTFGSGTRLTVV.

The rearrangement joins TRBV5-1 to TRBJ1-4, with D perhaps TRBD1 (5 bases). CDR1 is SGHRS and CDR2 is YFSETQ in the germline V gene. CDR3 length: 14 residues. V lost 0 bases and J lost 8, with 11 bases in between. The CDR3 nucleotides are TGCGCCAGCAGCTTGGCCAGGGAAGGGGAAAAACTGTTTTTT. Translation: CASSLAREGEKLFF.

The V call is TRBV5-1, the J call TRBJ1-1; possible D gene TRBD1, 5 bases. Germline CDR1 SGHRS, CDR2 YFSETQ. The CDR3 runs to 14 residues. Between the trimmed V and J ends, which lost 4 bases and 3 bases, there was a span of 13 bases. The CDR3 loop is CASSPAGTYTEAFF. The CDR3 bases are TGCGCCAGCAGCCCCGCCGGGACTTACACTGAAGCTTTCTTT.

The chain joins TRBV5-4 to TRBJ2-3, with D perhaps TRBD2 (6 bases). V was trimmed by 4 bases and J by 0 bases, leaving 18 bases between them. The CDR3 length is 17 residues. Germline V gene sequence: CDR1 SGHNT, CDR2 YYREEE (reference sequence). The CDR3 sequence is CASSLQRATPSTDTQYF. CDR3 in DNA: TGTGCCAGCAGCCTACAGCGGGCCACCCCTAGCACAGATACGCAGTATTTT.

V gene TRBV11-2 combines with J gene TRBJ1-5; D is unresolved. Germline CDR1 and CDR2: SGHAT and FQNNGV. This CDR3 has 12 residues. Trimming cost V 1 base and J 9 bases, with 7 bases left between them. In nucleotides, the CDR3 is TGTGCCAGCAGCTTAGTAAAGGGGCCCCAGCATTTT. Translation gives CASSLVKGPQHF.

V and J are TRBV25-1 and TRBJ2-3; D possibly corresponds to TRBD1 (7 bases). The V end lost 7 bases, the J end lost 1 base, and 15 bases lay between the germline ends. This CDR3 comprises 15 residues. Per germline, CDR1 MGHDK and CDR2 SYGVNS. The DNA for the CDR3 is TGTGCCAGCACCAGGGGGGAGTTGGGCACAGATACGCAGTATTTT. This sequence encodes CASTRGELGTDTQYF.

The J gene is TRBJ2-7, the V gene TRBV6-1, with 9 bases that match TRBD1. The J segment lost 2 bases and the V segment lost 1 base, leaving 6 bases of the junction unmatched. Per the germline V gene, CDR1 is MNHNS and CDR2 is SASEGT. CDR3 size: 16 residues. CDR3 amino acids: CASSEGGQGIAYEQYF. DNA of the CDR3: TGTGCCAGCAGTGAAGGAGGACAGGGGATAGCCTACGAGCAGTACTTC.

V is TRBV5-1 and J is TRBJ1-1; 8 bases map to TRBD1. CDR3 length: 15 residues. Germline V gene sequence: CDR1 SGHRS, CDR2 YFSETQ. The junction had 8 bases not matched to a gene; V was cut back by 6 bases and J by 1 base. The CDR3 DNA is TGCGCCAGCACCTCGACAGGGGCCGGGAACACTGAAGCTTTCTTT. Translation: CASTSTGAGNTEAFF.

This clone was recorded a few times. The rearrangement joins TRBV30 to TRBJ1-6; D is uncertain. CDR1 and CDR2 (germline): GTSNPN, SVGIG (reference sequence). V lost 3 bases to trimming and J lost 7 bases, with 13 bases between them. CDR3 size: 14 residues. CDR3 sequence (DNA): TGTGCCTGGAGGCCCTCATCAAGCAATTCACCCCTCCACTTT. Amino acid sequence: CAWRPSSSNSPLHF.

The V gene is TRBV5-6, the J gene TRBJ2-3; 7 nucleotides match TRBD1. The V and J ends lost 2 bases and 4 bases, in that order; junction bases with no gene match: 7. Per germline, CDR1 SGHDT and CDR2 YYEEEE. The CDR3 has 15 amino acids. The CDR3 spells CASSFATGWADTQYF. The CDR3 DNA sequence: TGTGCCAGCAGCTTCGCGACAGGGTGGGCAGATACGCAGTATTTT. Full variable domain (remainder filled in from reference TRBV5-6 and TRBJ2-3): DAGVTQSPTHLIKTRGQQVTLRCSPKSGHDTVSWYQQALGQGPQFIFQYYEEEERQRGNFPDRFSGHQFPNYSSELNVNALLLGDSALYLCASSFATGWADTQYFGPGTRLTVL.

This chain joins TRBV10-3 and TRBJ2-5; 8 bases fit TRBD1. The CDR3 length is 16 residues. Losses at the gene ends were 2 bases for V and 2 bases for J; bases not matched to a gene: 7. CDR1 is ENHRY, CDR2 SYGVKD, per germline. The CDR3 loop is CAISEGGRGLQETQYF. The CDR3 nucleotides read TGTGCCATCAGTGAGGGGGGCAGGGGGCTTCAAGAGACCCAGTACTTC.

This clone was counted once. J is TRBJ1-6 and V is TRBV6-1; the match to TRBD1 covers 8 bases. CDR1 is MNHNS and CDR2 is SASEGT in the germline V gene. With V trimmed by 3 bases and J by 8 bases, 6 bases remained unmatched. The CDR3 contains 15 residues. CDR3 protein: CASSEVQGGYSPLHF. For the CDR3, the DNA is TGTGCCAGCAGTGAGGTACAGGGGGGTTATTCACCCCTCCACTTT.

The V call is TRBV20-1, the J call TRBJ1-4; D gene unclear. Trimming took off 5 bases at V and 15 bases at J, with 16 bases between the two ends. Germline CDR1 is DFQATT and CDR2 is SNEGSKA (reference sequence). The CDR3 sequence is 11 residues long. CDR3: CSAFRDNGMFF. CDR3 bases: TGCAGTGCTTTCCGGGATAATGGAATGTTTTTT.